Listed below are T cell receptor beta chains from one sample, sequenced in a study of cytomegalovirus exposure and HLA in healthy donors. Data came from immunoSEQ multiplex PCR; TCRdb stores just in-frame clones and leaves some out. The table records about 100,000 clones, about 74% of them present only once. Sequenced sample: PBMCs. These receptors all come from a woman in her forties in good health and CMV-seropositive. CDR3s include the opening cysteine and the closing phenylalanine or tryptophan. The D gene is left open where the match is weak. Part of the rows lack a size; the others show once, few, many or a class for expanded clones.

J	D	V	size	CDR3	DNA
TRBJ1-6	TRBD1	TRBV9	NA	CASSVGTGDSSPLHF	TGTGCCAGCAGCGTAGGGACAGGGGATTCTTCACCCCTCCACTTT
TRBJ2-3	TRBD2	TRBV7-9	NA	CASSLRLGRGAAGTDTQYF	TGTGCCAGCAGCTTACGCTTGGGGCGGGGGGCTGCGGGCACAGATACGCAGTATTTT
TRBJ1-2	NA	TRBV6-1	NA	CASSESAGSYTF	TGTGCCAGCAGTGAATCGGCAGGTTCCTACACCTTC
TRBJ2-7	TRBD1	TRBV5-1	few	CASSSQGTGEGEQYF	TGCGCCAGCAGCTCACAAGGGACAGGGGAGGGCGAGCAGTACTTC
TRBJ1-1	NA	TRBV5-1	once	CASSLAQQNTEAFF	TGCGCCAGCAGCTTGGCACAGCAGAACACTGAAGCTTTCTTT
TRBJ2-3	NA	TRBV5-8	NA	CASSYPSGSTDTQYF	TGTGCCAGCTCTTACCCATCAGGGAGCACAGATACGCAGTATTTT
TRBJ1-3	TRBD1	TRBV9	NA	CASSKQGAGNTIYF	TGTGCCAGCAGTAAACAGGGGGCTGGAAACACCATATATTTT
TRBJ2-1	TRBD2	TRBV7-9	NA	CASSGHGGAGNNEQFF	TGTGCCAGCAGCGGACACGGGGGGGCGGGTAACAATGAGCAGTTCTTC
TRBJ1-1	TRBD1	TRBV10-3	NA	CAIRQTGTVDEAFF	TGTGCCATCAGGCAGACAGGGACCGTAGATGAAGCTTTCTTT
TRBJ1-3	NA	TRBV2	NA	CASSWRDEGNTIYF	TGTGCCAGCTCATGGAGGGATGAAGGAAACACCATATATTTT
TRBJ2-1	TRBD1	TRBV9	once	CASSVGGQGAYNEQFF	TGTGCCAGCAGCGTAGGCGGACAGGGGGCCTACAATGAGCAGTTCTTC
TRBJ2-7	NA	TRBV30	NA	CAWSVGSRGHEQYF	TGTGCCTGGAGTGTCGGCTCCAGAGGGCACGAGCAGTACTTC
TRBJ1-2	NA	TRBV5-6	NA	CASSSTVFGYTF	TGTGCCAGCAGCTCGACAGTTTTTGGCTACACCTTC
TRBJ2-5	NA	TRBV5-1	NA	CASSSSFGGQETQYF	TGCGCCAGCAGCTCTAGCTTTGGGGGGCAAGAGACCCAGTACTTC
TRBJ2-1	NA	TRBV7-6	NA	CASSLASVNEQFF	TGTGCCAGCAGCTTAGCGTCGGTCAATGAGCAGTTCTTC
TRBJ1-2	NA	TRBV6-5	once	CASSYFRTDIYGYTF	TGTGCCAGCAGTTACTTTCGGACAGACATCTATGGCTACACCTTC
TRBJ1-2	TRBD1	TRBV5-6	NA	CASSATGDGYTF	TGTGCCAGCAGCGCTACAGGGGATGGCTACACCTTC
TRBJ1-2	NA	TRBV19	NA	CASSIGQFYGYTF	TGTGCCAGTAGTATAGGACAGTTCTATGGCTACACCTTC
TRBJ1-4	NA	TRBV15	NA	CATSRDPRGASGLDEKLFF	TGTGCCACCAGCAGAGACCCACGGGGGGCGTCGGGTCTTGATGAAAAACTGTTTTTT
TRBJ2-7	NA	TRBV7-2	NA	CASSHGGIYEQYF	TGTGCCAGCAGCCATGGGGGGATCTACGAGCAGTACTTC
TRBJ2-5	NA	TRBV6-1	NA	CASSESGRGLQETQYF	TGTGCCAGCAGTGAAAGCGGCAGGGGTCTTCAAGAGACCCAGTACTTC
TRBJ1-3	NA	TRBV19	medium-sized	CASRSGHSGNTIYF	TGTGCCAGTAGATCCGGACATTCTGGAAACACCATATATTTT
TRBJ2-6	NA	TRBV13	NA	CASSFLPGSGANVLTF	TGTGCCAGCAGCTTTCTTCCAGGCTCTGGGGCCAACGTCCTGACTTTC
TRBJ2-1	NA	TRBV19	NA	CASSYKRGYLDEQFF	TGTGCCAGTAGCTACAAAAGGGGTTACTTGGATGAGCAGTTCTTC
TRBJ1-1	TRBD1	TRBV11-2	NA	CASSLVRAGGRSEAFF	TGTGCCAGCAGCTTAGTACGCGCAGGGGGTCGGTCTGAAGCTTTCTTT
TRBJ1-1	NA	TRBV15	NA	CATSRDGRSGTEAFF	TGTGCCACCAGCAGAGACGGGAGAAGCGGCACTGAAGCTTTCTTT
TRBJ1-6	NA	TRBV4-1	NA	CASSQEGGQGSPLHF	TGCGCCAGCAGCCAAGAGGGGGGGCAGGGTTCACCCCTCCACTTT
TRBJ2-3	TRBD2	TRBV5-1	NA	CASSPRGGTSTDTQYF	TGCGCCAGCAGCCCCCGCGGGGGGACTAGCACAGATACGCAGTATTTT
TRBJ2-3	NA	TRBV6-6	few	CASSSMTIGGTDTQYF	TGTGCCAGCAGCTCCATGACCATCGGGGGCACAGATACGCAGTATTTT
TRBJ1-2	TRBD1	TRBV4-2	NA	CASSQDPQGAFVYGYTF	TGTGCCAGCAGCCAAGACCCACAGGGGGCGTTCGTCTATGGCTACACCTTC
TRBJ1-4	NA	TRBV11-2	NA	CASSPSTGRGEKLFF	TGTGCCAGCAGTCCCAGTACAGGGCGAGGGGAAAAACTGTTTTTT
TRBJ2-7	NA	TRBV5-6	NA	CASTGGSYEQYF	TGTGCCAGCACCGGGGGTTCCTACGAGCAGTACTTC
TRBJ1-1	NA	TRBV7-8	NA	CASSLLNSLPSGEAFF	TGTGCCAGCAGCTTACTGAACAGTCTTCCTTCCGGTGAAGCTTTCTTT
TRBJ1-5	NA	TRBV15	NA	CATSIGSRNQPQHF	TGTGCCACCAGCATCGGGTCTCGCAATCAGCCCCAGCATTTT
TRBJ1-3	NA	TRBV5-6	NA	CASMTVHGNTIYF	TGTGCCAGTATGACAGTACATGGAAACACCATATATTTT
TRBJ2-5	TRBD1	TRBV7-2	NA	CASSSGRGWVLLETQYF	TGTGCCAGCAGCTCGGGCAGGGGGTGGGTCCTCTTAGAGACCCAGTACTTC
TRBJ1-1	NA	TRBV2	NA	CASSEQGNTEAFF	TGTGCCAGCAGTGAGCAGGGGAACACTGAAGCTTTCTTT
TRBJ1-2	NA	TRBV4-3	NA	CASSKTDKYGYTF	TGCGCCAGCAGCAAAACCGACAAGTATGGCTACACCTTC
TRBJ2-1	NA	TRBV6-5	NA	CASSYRHHNEQFF	TGTGCCAGCAGTTACCGACACCACAATGAGCAGTTCTTC
TRBJ1-5	NA	TRBV30	NA	CAWSSGESQPQHF	TGTGCCTGGAGTTCAGGGGAAAGTCAGCCCCAGCATTTT
TRBJ2-7	NA	TRBV9	NA	CASSVQGTSYEQYF	TGTGCCAGCAGCGTACAAGGGACTTCCTACGAGCAGTACTTC
TRBJ2-3	NA	TRBV28	NA	CASSSRGQQADTQYF	TGTGCCAGCAGTTCGCGGGGACAGCAAGCGGATACGCAGTATTTT